The 22 T cell receptor beta chains listed next were all sequenced from one sample in a study of human T cells and chemical hapten exposure. TCRdb independently ran MiXCR on the RACE reads; one entry per CDR3 protein. The top ten hold about 1.5% of the sample, which has about 77,000 distinct CDR3 sequences, around 9.4% seen once. Regarding time point: healthy volunteer bleed at 6 weeks. Unseparated into fractions, whole blood served as the source from which total RNA was extracted. Material: whole blood. The receptors were gathered from a female donor in good health. Some clones in this sample may be carry-over from other donors' samples.

This clonotype was seen many times. The rearrangement joins TRBV6-1 to TRBJ2-3; 8 bases are shared with TRBD1. Unmatched junction bases numbered 17, after V lost 3 bases and J lost 9 bases. Per germline, CDR1 MNHNS and CDR2 SASEGT. CDR3 length: 17 residues. CDR3 loop: CASSDANLQGDHRTQYF. CDR3 in DNA: TGTGCCAGCAGTGACGCGAACCTACAGGGGGACCACAGGACGCAGTATTTT.

The genes are TRBV4-3 and TRBJ1-6; possibly TRBD1 for D (5 bases). Trimming shortened V by 0 bases and J by 7 bases, and 16 bases separated the two germline ends. CDR1 LGHNA and CDR2 YSLEER come from the germline V gene. The CDR3 is 17 amino acids. CDR3 in amino acids: CASSQDRGAGSNSPLHF. Here the CDR3 DNA reads TGCGCCAGCAGCCAAGATAGGGGAGCGGGTTCCAATTCACCCCTCCACTTT.

In its sample, this clonotype was seen a few times. The V gene is TRBV7-2, the J gene TRBJ1-1; D unresolved. The V gene's germline CDR1 is SGHTA and CDR2 FQGNSA. The CDR3 has 12 amino acids. The germline V and J ends were trimmed by 7 bases and 9 bases, with 15 bases remaining between them. Written as DNA, the CDR3 is TGTGCCAGCATCCTCACCTTAACTAAAGCTTTCTTT. Amino acid sequence: CASILTLTKAFF. Together with reference TRBV7-2 and TRBJ1-1, the CDR3 gives the full variable domain: GAGVSQSPSNKVTEKGKDVELRCDPISGHTALYWYRQSLGQGLEFLIYFQGNSAPDKSGLPSDRFSAERTGGSVSTLTIQRTQQEDSAVYLCASILTLTKAFFGQGTRLTVV.

This clonotype has a count of ten or more. V and J are TRBV7-8 and TRBJ1-4, with 7 bases that match TRBD1. Germline CDR1 and CDR2: SGHVS and FQNEAQ. The V and J ends lost 0 bases and 7 bases, in that order; junction bases with no gene match: 8. This CDR3 is built from 16 residues. The CDR3 nucleotides are TGTGCCAGCAGCTTAGCGCTAATAGGGGGCGGTGAAAAACTGTTTTTT. Translation: CASSLALIGGGEKLFF.

This clonotype was counted between two and nine times. The V and J genes are TRBV27 and TRBJ1-5; D is unresolved. The V gene's germline CDR1 is MNHEY and CDR2 SMNVEV (reference sequence). This CDR3 contains 14 residues. Deletions cut 2 bases from V and 2 bases from J, with 7 bases between. As DNA, the CDR3 is TGTGCCAGCAGTTTACTTAATGGCAATCAGCCCCAGCATTTT. This sequence encodes CASSLLNGNQPQHF.

This clonotype was counted ten times or more. This chain links TRBV11-2 with TRBJ2-1; D might be TRBD1 (5 bases). Trimming cost V 4 bases and J 7 bases, with 14 bases left between them. CDR3 length equals 14 residues. Germline V gives CDR1 SGHAT, CDR2 FQNNGV. CDR3 in DNA: TGTGCCAGCAGCTCGCCCCCCAGGGCGAATGAGCAGTTCTTC. Translating it yields CASSSPPRANEQFF.

The chain couples TRBV6-1 to TRBJ2-7; D possibly uses TRBD1 or TRBD2 (5 bases each). Germline CDR1 reads MNHNS; CDR2 reads SASEGT. With 2 bases removed from V and 1 base from J, the gap between germline ends came to 12 bases. This CDR3 spans 15 amino acids. CDR3 sequence (DNA): TGTGCCAGCAGTGAAAGGATGGGGGAGTCCTACGAGCAGTACTTC. This translates into CASSERMGESYEQYF.

In DNA form, the CDR3 reads TGTGCCAGCACCGAGGGGGCAGGTACTGAAGCTTTCTTT. It encodes CASTEGAGTEAFF. The chain links TRBV27 to TRBJ1-1; TRBD1 matches 7 bases. The length of the CDR3 is 13 residues. Per germline, CDR1 MNHEY and CDR2 SMNVEV (reference sequence). Trimming at V came to 7 bases and at J to 5 bases, leaving 7 bases not matched to a gene.

Points on this clonotype: A much larger clone differs from this one at a single base, so this may be a read error. This chain uses TRBV27 with TRBJ2-3; the D gene is possibly TRBD2 (6 bases). The germline gives CDR1 MNHEY, CDR2 SMNVEV (reference sequence). Deletions cut 6 bases from V and 2 bases from J, with 15 bases between. This CDR3 is 15 amino acids long. CDR3 sequence reads: CASRLAWGDTDTQYF. CDR3 sequence (DNA): TGTGCCAGCAGGCTAGCGTGGGGGGACACAGATACGCAGTATTTT.

This clonotype was seen repeatedly, ten times or more. V usage is TRBV7-2 and J usage is TRBJ2-4, with D unresolved. The germline CDR1 and CDR2 sequences are SGHTA and FQGNSA. V was cut by 1 base and J by 2 bases, with 12 bases left in between. CDR3 size: 16 residues. The CDR3 nucleotides read TGTGCCAGCAGCTTAGGTCGGGTAGGGACCAAAAACATTCAGTACTTC. This translates into CASSLGRVGTKNIQYF.

This clonotype was observed at least ten times. The chain couples TRBV5-1 to TRBJ1-6; D unresolved. The CDR3 runs 14 residues. V was shortened by 1 base and J by 7 bases, with 9 bases between the two germline ends. Germline values: CDR1 SGHRS, CDR2 YFSETQ. The CDR3 DNA follows: TGCGCCAGCAGCTTGTCAAACGCCAATTCACCCCTCCACTTT. Its protein is CASSLSNANSPLHF.

This clonotype appeared many times. In DNA, the CDR3 is TGCGCCAGCAGCTTGACAGTTGGGGCCAACGTCCTGACTTTC. Its protein product is CASSLTVGANVLTF. The chain is built from TRBV5-1 and TRBJ2-6; D gene uncertain. Germline lookup yields CDR1 SGHRS and CDR2 YFSETQ. This CDR3 has 14 residues. V was clipped by 1 base and J by 3 bases, with 5 bases between them.

This clonotype has ten or more counts. The V gene is TRBV20-1, the J gene TRBJ1-3, with D unclear. Germline V lookup: CDR1 DFQATT, CDR2 SNEGSKA (reference sequence). This CDR3 spans 14 amino acids. V gave up 4 bases and J gave up 6 bases, with 16 bases separating them. The CDR3 DNA follows: TGCAGTGCTACGCCTGGCAGCACAACAAACACCATATATTTT. This gives the protein CSATPGSTTNTIYF.

This clonotype showed up just a few times. This sequence joins TRBV7-2 and TRBJ2-6; D uncertain. V lost 2 bases, J lost 0 bases, and 8 bases lay in between. This CDR3 contains 16 residues. The germline gives CDR1 SGHTA, CDR2 FQGNSA. DNA for the CDR3: TGTGCCAGCAGCTTACTTATGCACTCTGGGGCCAACGTCCTGACTTTC. The encoded protein is CASSLLMHSGANVLTF.

This clonotype occurred a few times. This chain joins TRBV20-1 and TRBJ2-7; TRBD1 matches at 8 bases. Trimming at V came to 1 base and at J to 7 bases, leaving 18 bases not matched to a gene. Germline V gives CDR1 DFQATT, CDR2 SNEGSKA (reference sequence). The CDR3 sequence is 17 residues long. This CDR3 is CSARVLGQGRGYAEQYF. The DNA of the CDR3 is TGCAGTGCTAGAGTCCTAGGACAGGGAAGGGGGTATGCGGAGCAGTACTTC.

This clonotype appeared many times. The V and J genes are TRBV9 and TRBJ2-5; D gene uncertain. The CDR3 length is 13 residues. V lost 0 bases, J lost 3 bases, and 6 bases lay in between. The germline V gene has CDR1 SGDLS and CDR2 YYNGEE. CDR3 residues: CASSVGVEETQYF. The CDR3 DNA is TGTGCCAGCAGCGTAGGAGTAGAAGAGACCCAGTACTTC.

This clonotype was seen a handful of times. J is TRBJ1-1 and V is TRBV2; perhaps TRBD1 as D (5 bases). The CDR3 consists of 14 residues. V lost 1 base and J lost 5, with 11 bases in between. CDR1 and CDR2 from the germline V gene are SNHLY and FYNNEI. For the CDR3, the DNA is TGTGCCAGCAGTGAAGATAGGGGTTCAACTGAAGCTTTCTTT. Protein: CASSEDRGSTEAFF.

The V and J genes are TRBV5-1 and TRBJ1-4, with unresolved D. This CDR3 contains 12 residues. Trimming shortened V by 3 bases and J by 5 bases, and 5 bases separated the two germline ends. CDR1 is SGHRS, CDR2 YFSETQ, per germline. The CDR3 bases are TGCGCCAGCAGCTCATCGAATGAAAAACTGTTTTTT. Translating it yields CASSSSNEKLFF.

In this sample, this clonotype turned up many times. The rearrangement joins TRBV6-4 to TRBJ2-1, with TRBD2 matching 7 bases. CDR3 size: 16 residues. J lost 5 bases, V lost 3 bases, and 10 bases had no gene match. CDR1 is MRHNA, CDR2 SNTAGT, per germline. The CDR3 is CASSEGSGSGNNEQFF. In DNA form, the CDR3 reads TGTGCCAGCAGTGAAGGGTCTGGGAGCGGGAACAATGAGCAGTTCTTC.

Concerning this clonotype: Possible read error: a much larger clone is one base away. The chain links TRBV7-2 to TRBJ1-5; a weak D match, TRBD1 (5 bases). CDR1 SGHTA and CDR2 FQGNSA come from the germline V gene. The CDR3 extends over 15 amino acids. The V end was cut by 6 bases, the J end by 3 bases, with 15 bases between. As DNA, the CDR3 is TGTGCCAGCAGTTCGCTCGACAGCACCAATCAGCCCCAGCATTTT. It is translated as CASSSLDSTNQPQHF.

This clonotype was picked up many times. The J gene is TRBJ2-2, the V gene TRBV6-6; D is unclear. The CDR3 contains 13 residues. V was trimmed by 2 bases and J by 4 bases, leaving 5 bases between them. The germline V gene has CDR1 MNHNY and CDR2 SVGAGI (reference sequence). The CDR3 DNA follows: TGTGCCAGCAGTTACCAGAGCACCGGGGAGCTGTTTTTT. Translating it yields CASSYQSTGELFF.

This clonotype was counted ten times or more. The chain links TRBV4-3 to TRBJ1-1; the D is unclear. The CDR3 sequence is 14 residues long. The germline CDR1 and CDR2 sequences are LGHNA and YSLEER. Trimming cost V 0 bases and J 3 bases, with 8 bases left between them. The CDR3 sequence: CASSQELGYTEAFF. CDR3 bases: TGCGCCAGCAGCCAAGAGTTGGGGTACACTGAAGCTTTCTTT.